A single sample gave rise to the 5 T cell receptor beta chains below, sequenced in a study of neoadjuvant anti-PD-1 for oral cavity cancer. Time point reported: after neoadjuvant nivolumab, at surgical resection. Produced via immunoSEQ multiplex PCR; TCRdb's table is partial and in-frame only. The data show roughly 32,000 clones, with approximately 80% seen just once and around 3.1% held by the top ten. Sequences were derived from PBMCs, sampled after nivolumab (anti-PD-1) treatment. The receptors derive from a person between 35 and 79 years old with oral cavity squamous cell carcinoma.

The chain joins TRBV6-6 to TRBJ2-6, with a possible D match to TRBD1 (6 bases). Trimming took off 6 bases at V and 0 bases at J, with 9 bases between the two ends. The CDR3 sequence is 15 residues long. The germline gives CDR1 MNHNY, CDR2 SVGAGI (reference sequence). DNA of the CDR3: TGTGCCAGCAGGAGGGACAACTCTGGGGCCAACGTCCTGACTTTC. Translation: CASRRDNSGANVLTF.

The chain uses TRBV9 and TRBJ1-3, with TRBD1 matching 9 bases. Unmatched junction bases numbered 5, after V lost 4 bases and J lost 0 bases. CDR3 length equals 16 residues. CDR1 and CDR2 from the germline V gene are SGDLS and YYNGEE. CDR3 sequence reads: CASSQGQGVSGNTIYF. The CDR3 DNA is TGTGCCAGCAGCCAGGGACAGGGAGTCTCTGGAAACACCATATATTTT.

This clone was seen a handful of times. The chain has TRBV27 and TRBJ1-5; D call uncertain. Between the trimmed V and J ends, which lost 0 bases and 2 bases, there was a span of 8 bases. CDR3 length: 15 amino acids. Germline assignment: CDR1 MNHEY and CDR2 SMNVEV (reference sequence). The CDR3 here is CASSLSGMGNQPQHF. Written as DNA, the CDR3 is TGTGCCAGCAGTTTATCGGGTATGGGCAATCAGCCCCAGCATTTT.

The CDR3 is CASKPDAGAYGYTF. CDR3 nucleotides: TGCGCCAGCAAACCTGACGCCGGGGCTTATGGCTACACCTTC. The genes are TRBV5-1 and TRBJ1-2, with D possibly TRBD1 on 5 matching bases. CDR3 size: 14 residues. Germline V CDR1 and CDR2: SGHRS, YFSETQ. The V and J ends lost 6 bases and 5 bases respectively, with 17 bases between them.

This rearrangement joins TRBV6-5 to TRBJ1-2, with a possible D match to TRBD1 (5 bases). Per the germline V gene, CDR1 is MNHEY and CDR2 is SVGAGI. There are 13 residues in the CDR3. V was shortened by 6 bases and J by 8 bases, with 16 bases between the two germline ends. CDR3 in amino acids: CASSSGSAAGYTF. CDR3 nucleotide sequence: TGTGCCAGCAGCTCAGGGTCTGCTGCGGGCTACACCTTC.